The source of this TCR beta chain is a study of cytomegalovirus exposure and HLA in healthy donors. About the study: An earlier analysis identified 117 million unique TCR beta sequences in about 200 million T cells. Genetic ancestry analysis placed around 76% of the 398 donors that were genotyped in the Caucasian-associated cluster.

Study-wide points: Among the most significant clusters, several appeared linked to common viral pathogens in a later analysis. It was in a later analysis that TCR association rates were seen to vary by HLA locus, highest for DRB1 and lowest for HLA-C.

Primers: 60 Vbeta forward and 13 Jbeta reverse. Measured with immunoSEQ multiplex PCR; TCRdb has only the in-frame clones, and not every one. The table has around 130,000 clones, around 70% seen once. Concerning this clone: The antigen is unknown.

Losses at the gene ends were 1 base for V and 6 bases for J; bases not matched to a gene: 6. Germline CDR1 reads MGHDK; CDR2 reads SYGVNS. The CDR3 is made up of 16 amino acids. The receptor's source is a woman aged 40 to 50 in good health and CMV-seropositive. Sequencing was carried out using PBMCs. This rearrangement joins TRBV25-1 to TRBJ2-1, with TRBD1 matching over 10 bases. CDR3 loop: CASSEWGQGMGNEQFF. The CDR3 DNA follows: TGTGCCAGCAGTGAATGGGGACAGGGGATGGGCAATGAGCAGTTCTTC. Full variable domain (outside the CDR3, taken from reference TRBV25-1 and TRBJ2-1): EADIYQTPRYLVIGTGKKITLECSQTMGHDKMYWYQQDPGMELHLIHYSYGVNSTEKGDLSSESTVSRIRTEHFPLTLESARPSHTSQYLCASSEWGQGMGNEQFFGPGTRLTVL.